The clone carrying this T cell receptor beta chain occurred many times. Assay used: immunoSEQ multiplex PCR; TCRdb lists only in-frame clones, some missing. The sample has approximately 110,000 clones; approximately 70% are singletons. Looked up from germline, CDR1 is SGHVS and CDR2 is FQNEAQ. The ends lost 5 bases at V and 3 bases at J; junction bases unmatched: 9. This CDR3 spans 15 amino acids. This record belongs to a study of shared clonotypes between healthy human individuals. The sequenced sample was memory CD8+ T cells sorted from blood. Subset: CD45RO+ cells pooled with CCR7-negative TemRA cells. The clonotype comes from a woman between 25 and 40 years old in good health. This chain joins TRBV7-8 and TRBJ2-7; TRBD2 matches at 8 bases. CDR3 loop: CASSMTKREYYEQYF. The DNA for the CDR3 is TGTGCCAGCAGCATGACAAAGCGGGAGTACTACGAGCAGTACTTC.